This section outlines one TCR beta chain sequence together with its context. The CDR3 is 19 amino acids. CDR1 and CDR2 (germline): MNHEY, SMNVEV (reference sequence). V lost 2 bases and J lost 0, with 21 bases in between. Enrolled through a virtual design, the participants were between roughly 18 and 95 years of age and came from roughly 22 US areas. Symptom resolution, clearance, or two negative PCRs marked donors in Cohort 3 as recovered. The sample belongs to a study of blood T cell repertoires in COVID-19. Overall study: From T cells, B-cell-depleted T cells, or PBMCs came the material, which was cDNA or gDNA.

Sequencing used immunoSEQ multiplex PCR; TCRdb keeps in-frame clones, though not all of them. This table has some 160,000 clones, just under 85% appearing once. The sequenced material came from PBMCs or T cells enriched from blood (not recorded which). This receptor was identified in a woman aged 40 to 50 who had recovered from COVID-19. V is TRBV27 and J is TRBJ2-3, with D possibly TRBD1 on 6 matching bases. The CDR3 region is CASSLSGQGIPPSTDTQYF. In DNA, the CDR3 is TGTGCCAGCAGTTTAAGTGGGCAGGGGATACCCCCGAGCACAGATACGCAGTATTTT.